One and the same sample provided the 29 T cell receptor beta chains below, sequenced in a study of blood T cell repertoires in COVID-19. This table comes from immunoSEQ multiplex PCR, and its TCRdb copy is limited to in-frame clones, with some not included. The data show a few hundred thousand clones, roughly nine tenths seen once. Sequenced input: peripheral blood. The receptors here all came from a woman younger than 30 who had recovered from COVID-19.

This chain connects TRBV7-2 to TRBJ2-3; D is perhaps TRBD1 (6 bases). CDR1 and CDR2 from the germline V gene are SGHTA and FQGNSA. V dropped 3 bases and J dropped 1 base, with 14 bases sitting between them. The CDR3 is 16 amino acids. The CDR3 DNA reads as TGTGCCAGCAGCTTCAGGGGTCCCTCGGGCACAGATACGCAGTATTTT. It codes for CASSFRGPSGTDTQYF. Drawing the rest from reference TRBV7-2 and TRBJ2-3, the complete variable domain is GAGVSQSPSNKVTEKGKDVELRCDPISGHTALYWYRQSLGQGLEFLIYFQGNSAPDKSGLPSDRFSAERTGGSVSTLTIQRTQQEDSAVYLCASSFRGPSGTDTQYFGPGTRLTVL.

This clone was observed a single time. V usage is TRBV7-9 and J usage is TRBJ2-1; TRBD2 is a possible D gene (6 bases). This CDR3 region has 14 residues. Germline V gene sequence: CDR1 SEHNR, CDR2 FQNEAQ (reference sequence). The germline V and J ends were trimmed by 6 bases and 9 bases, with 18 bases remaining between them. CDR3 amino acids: CASSGGGIVTEQFF. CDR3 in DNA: TGTGCCAGCAGTGGAGGCGGGATTGTTACTGAGCAGTTCTTC. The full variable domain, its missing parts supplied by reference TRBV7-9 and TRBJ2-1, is DTGVSQNPRHKITKRGQNVTFRCDPISEHNRLYWYRQTLGQGPEFLTYFQNEAQLEKSRLLSDRFSAERPKGSFSTLEIQRTEQGDSAMYLCASSGGGIVTEQFFGPGTRLTVL.

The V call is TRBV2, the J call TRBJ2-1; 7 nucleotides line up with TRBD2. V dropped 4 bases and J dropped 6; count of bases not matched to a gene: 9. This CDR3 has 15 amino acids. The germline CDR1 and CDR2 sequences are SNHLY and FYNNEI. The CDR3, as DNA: TGTGCCAGCAGTGTCGGCGGGAGTGGCCTCAATGAGCAGTTCTTC. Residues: CASSVGGSGLNEQFF.

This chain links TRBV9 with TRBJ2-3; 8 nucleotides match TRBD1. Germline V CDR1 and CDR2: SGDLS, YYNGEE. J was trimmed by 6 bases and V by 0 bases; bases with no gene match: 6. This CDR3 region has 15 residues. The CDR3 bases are TGTGCCAGCAGCGTAGCGCAGGGGGCGTTGGATACGCAGTATTTT. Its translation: CASSVAQGALDTQYF.

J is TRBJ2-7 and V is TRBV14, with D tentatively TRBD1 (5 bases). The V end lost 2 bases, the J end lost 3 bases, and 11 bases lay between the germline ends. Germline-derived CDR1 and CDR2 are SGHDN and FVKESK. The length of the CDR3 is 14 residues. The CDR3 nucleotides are TGTGCCAGCAGCCAACTGACAGTAAACTACGAGCAGTACTTC. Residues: CASSQLTVNYEQYF.

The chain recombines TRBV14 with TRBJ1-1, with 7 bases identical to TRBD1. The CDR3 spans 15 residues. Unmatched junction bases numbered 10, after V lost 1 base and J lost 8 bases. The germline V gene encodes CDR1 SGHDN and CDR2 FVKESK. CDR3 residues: CASSQGLGTAVEAFF. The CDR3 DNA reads TGTGCCAGCAGCCAAGGCCTCGGGACAGCAGTAGAAGCTTTCTTT.

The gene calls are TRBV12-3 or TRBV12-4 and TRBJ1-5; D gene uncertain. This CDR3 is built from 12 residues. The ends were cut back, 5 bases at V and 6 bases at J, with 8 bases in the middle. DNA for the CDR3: TGTGCCAGCAGTGAACACAGTCAGCCCCAGCATTTT. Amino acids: CASSEHSQPQHF.

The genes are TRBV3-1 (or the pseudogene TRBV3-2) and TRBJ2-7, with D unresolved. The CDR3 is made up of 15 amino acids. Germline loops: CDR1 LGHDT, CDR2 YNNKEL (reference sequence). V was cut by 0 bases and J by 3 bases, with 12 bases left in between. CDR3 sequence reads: CASSQEATTDYEQYF. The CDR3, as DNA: TGTGCCAGCAGCCAAGAGGCCACAACCGACTACGAGCAGTACTTC.

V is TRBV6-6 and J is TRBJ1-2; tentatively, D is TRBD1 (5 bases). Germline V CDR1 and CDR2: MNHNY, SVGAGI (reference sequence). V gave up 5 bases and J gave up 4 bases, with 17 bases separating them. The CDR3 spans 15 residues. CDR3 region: CASSPQGHGLYGYTF. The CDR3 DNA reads TGTGCCAGCAGTCCCCAGGGCCATGGCCTCTATGGCTACACCTTC.

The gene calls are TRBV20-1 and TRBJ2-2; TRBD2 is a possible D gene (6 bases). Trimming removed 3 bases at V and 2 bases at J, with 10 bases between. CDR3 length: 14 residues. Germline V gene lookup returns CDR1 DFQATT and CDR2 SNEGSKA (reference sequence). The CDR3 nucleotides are TGCAGTGCTAGTTCGGGACTTAACACCGGGGAGCTGTTTTTT. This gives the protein CSASSGLNTGELFF.

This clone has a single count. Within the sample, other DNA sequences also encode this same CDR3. The CDR3 reads CASSFTSGSSYEQYF. The DNA of the CDR3 is TGCGCCAGCAGCTTTACTAGCGGGAGCTCCTACGAGCAGTACTTC. This chain joins TRBV5-1 and TRBJ2-7, with TRBD2 matching 11 bases. Trimming took 2 bases from V and 0 from J; bases not matched to a gene: 1. The V gene's germline CDR1 is SGHRS and CDR2 YFSETQ. This CDR3 is built from 15 residues.

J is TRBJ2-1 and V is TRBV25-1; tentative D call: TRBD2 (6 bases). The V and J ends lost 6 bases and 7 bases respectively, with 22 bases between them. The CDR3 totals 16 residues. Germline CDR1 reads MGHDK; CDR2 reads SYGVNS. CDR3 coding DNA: TGTGCCAGCAGCCGGGGGATGGCGGCCCGTACGAATGAGCAGTTCTTC. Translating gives CASSRGMAARTNEQFF.

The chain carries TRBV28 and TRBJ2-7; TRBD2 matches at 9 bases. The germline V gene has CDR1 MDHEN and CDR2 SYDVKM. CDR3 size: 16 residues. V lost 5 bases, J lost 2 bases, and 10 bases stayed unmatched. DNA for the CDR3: TGTGCCAGCAGTCCATTAGCGGGAGTACGACCCTACGAGCAGTACTTC. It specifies CASSPLAGVRPYEQYF.

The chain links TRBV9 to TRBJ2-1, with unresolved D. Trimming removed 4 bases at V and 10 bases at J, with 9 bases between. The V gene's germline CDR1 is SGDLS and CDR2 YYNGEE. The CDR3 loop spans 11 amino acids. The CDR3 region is CASSFLGEQFF. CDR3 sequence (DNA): TGTGCCAGCAGCTTCTTGGGCGAGCAGTTCTTC. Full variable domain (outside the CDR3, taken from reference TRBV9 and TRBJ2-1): DSGVTQTPKHLITATGQRVTLRCSPRSGDLSVYWYQQSLDQGLQFLIQYYNGEERAKGNILERFSAQQFPDLHSELNLSSLELGDSALYFCASSFLGEQFFGPGTRLTVL.

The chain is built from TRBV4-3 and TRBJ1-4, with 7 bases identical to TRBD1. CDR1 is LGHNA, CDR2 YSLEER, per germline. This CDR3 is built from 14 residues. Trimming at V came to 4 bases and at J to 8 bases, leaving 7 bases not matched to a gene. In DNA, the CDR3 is TGCGCCAGCAGCCGCGCCCGGGACAGAGAAAAACTGTTTTTT. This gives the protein CASSRARDREKLFF.

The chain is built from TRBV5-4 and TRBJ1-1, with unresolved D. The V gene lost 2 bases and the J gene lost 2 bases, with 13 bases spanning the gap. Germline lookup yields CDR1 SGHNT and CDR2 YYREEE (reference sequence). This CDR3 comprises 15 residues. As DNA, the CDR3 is TGTGCCAGCAGCTTTGTTGGCTCTCTCAACACTGAAGCTTTCTTT. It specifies CASSFVGSLNTEAFF. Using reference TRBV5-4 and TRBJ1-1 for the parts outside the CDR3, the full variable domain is ETGVTQSPTHLIKTRGQQVTLRCSSQSGHNTVSWYQQALGQGPQFIFQYYREEENGRGNFPPRFSGLQFPNYSSELNVNALELDDSALYLCASSFVGSLNTEAFFGQGTRLTVV.

The CDR3 here is CASSEWGGRGPTGELFF. In DNA, the CDR3 is TGTGCCAGCAGTGAATGGGGGGGACGGGGGCCCACCGGGGAGCTGTTTTTT. The J gene is TRBJ2-2, the V gene TRBV25-1, with D possibly TRBD2 on 7 matching bases. Germline CDR1 is MGHDK and CDR2 is SYGVNS. Trimming shortened V by 1 base and J by 4 bases, and 16 bases separated the two germline ends. The CDR3 runs to 17 residues.

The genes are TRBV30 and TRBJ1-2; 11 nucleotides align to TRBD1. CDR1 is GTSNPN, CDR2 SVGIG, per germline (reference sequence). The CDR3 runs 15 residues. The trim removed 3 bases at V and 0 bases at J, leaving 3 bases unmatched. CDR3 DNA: TGTGCCTGGAGGGGGACAGGGGGAGCTAACTATGGCTACACCTTC. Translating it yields CAWRGTGGANYGYTF.

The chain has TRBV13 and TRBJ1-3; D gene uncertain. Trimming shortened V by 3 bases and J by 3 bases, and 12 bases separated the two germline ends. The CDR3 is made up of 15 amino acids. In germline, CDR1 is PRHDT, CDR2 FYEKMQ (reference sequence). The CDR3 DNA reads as TGTGCCAGCAGCTTCTCCGGGGTGGGTGGAAACACCATATATTTT. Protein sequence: CASSFSGVGGNTIYF.

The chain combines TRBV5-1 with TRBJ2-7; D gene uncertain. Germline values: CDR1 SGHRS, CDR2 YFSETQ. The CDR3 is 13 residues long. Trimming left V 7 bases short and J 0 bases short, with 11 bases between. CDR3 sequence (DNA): TGCGCCAGCGCTTACGCCGGCTCCTACGAGCAGTACTTC. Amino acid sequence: CASAYAGSYEQYF.

The CDR3 here is CATARTGVGGANVLTF. In nucleotides, the CDR3 is TGTGCCACCGCTAGGACAGGGGTTGGTGGGGCCAACGTCCTGACTTTC. The chain joins TRBV24-1 to TRBJ2-6, with TRBD1 matching over 9 bases. J gave up 3 bases and V 9 bases, and 8 bases lay outside the gene matches. CDR3 size: 16 residues. The germline V gene encodes CDR1 KGHDR and CDR2 SFDVKD.

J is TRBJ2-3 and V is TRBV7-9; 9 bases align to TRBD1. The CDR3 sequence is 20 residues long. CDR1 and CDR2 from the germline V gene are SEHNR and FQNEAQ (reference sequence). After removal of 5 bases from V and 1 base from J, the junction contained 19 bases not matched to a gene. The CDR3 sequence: CASSNKIGQGPVLRTDTQYF. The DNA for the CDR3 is TGTGCCAGCAGCAATAAAATTGGACAGGGGCCCGTCCTCCGCACAGATACGCAGTATTTT.

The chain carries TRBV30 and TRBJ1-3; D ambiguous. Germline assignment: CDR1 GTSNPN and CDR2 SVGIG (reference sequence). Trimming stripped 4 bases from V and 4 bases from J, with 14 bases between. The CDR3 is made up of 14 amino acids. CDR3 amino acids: CAWTWGVGGNTIYF. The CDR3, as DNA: TGTGCCTGGACTTGGGGAGTGGGAGGAAACACCATATATTTT. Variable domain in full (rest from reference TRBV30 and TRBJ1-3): SQTIHQWPATLVQPVGSPLSLECTVEGTSNPNLYWYRQAAGRGLQLLFYSVGIGQISSEVPQNLSASRPQDRQFILSSKKLLLSDSGFYLCAWTWGVGGNTIYFGEGSWLTVV.

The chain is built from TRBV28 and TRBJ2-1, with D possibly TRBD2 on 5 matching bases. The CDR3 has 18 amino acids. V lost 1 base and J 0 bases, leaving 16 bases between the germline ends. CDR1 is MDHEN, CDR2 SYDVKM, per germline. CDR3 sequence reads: CASSLFQRIASSYNEQFF. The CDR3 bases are TGTGCCAGCAGTTTATTCCAGCGGATAGCGAGCTCCTACAATGAGCAGTTCTTC.

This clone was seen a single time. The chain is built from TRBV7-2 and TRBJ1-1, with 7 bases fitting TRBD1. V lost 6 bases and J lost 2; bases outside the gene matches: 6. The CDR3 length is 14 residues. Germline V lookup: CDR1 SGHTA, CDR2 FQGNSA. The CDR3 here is CASSLDRRNTEAFF. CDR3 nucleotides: TGTGCCAGCAGTTTGGACAGGCGTAACACTGAAGCTTTCTTT.

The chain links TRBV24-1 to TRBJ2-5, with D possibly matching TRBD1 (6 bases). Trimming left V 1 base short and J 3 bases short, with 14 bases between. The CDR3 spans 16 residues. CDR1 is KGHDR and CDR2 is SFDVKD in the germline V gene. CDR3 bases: TGTGCCACCAGTGATTTCCCCGGACAGACTAAAGAGACCCAGTACTTC. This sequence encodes CATSDFPGQTKETQYF.

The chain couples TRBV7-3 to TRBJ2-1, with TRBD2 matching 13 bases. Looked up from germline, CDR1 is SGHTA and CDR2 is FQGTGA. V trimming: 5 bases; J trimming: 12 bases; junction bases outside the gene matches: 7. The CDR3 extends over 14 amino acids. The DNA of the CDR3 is TGTGCCAGCAGCCCGACTAGCGGGAGGTACTTGCAGTTCTTC. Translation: CASSPTSGRYLQFF.

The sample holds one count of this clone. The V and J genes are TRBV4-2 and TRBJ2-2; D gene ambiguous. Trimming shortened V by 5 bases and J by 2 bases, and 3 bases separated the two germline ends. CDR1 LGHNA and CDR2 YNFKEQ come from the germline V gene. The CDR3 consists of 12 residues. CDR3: CASSYNTGELFF. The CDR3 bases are TGTGCCAGCAGCTATAACACCGGGGAGCTGTTTTTT.

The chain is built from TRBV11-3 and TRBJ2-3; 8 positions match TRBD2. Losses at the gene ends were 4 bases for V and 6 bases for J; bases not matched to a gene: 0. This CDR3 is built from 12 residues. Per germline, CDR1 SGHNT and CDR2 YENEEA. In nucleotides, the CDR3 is TGTGCCAGCAGCTCGGGGGGGGATACGCAGTATTTT. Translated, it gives CASSSGGDTQYF.